A single sample gave rise to the 26 T cell receptor beta chains below, sequenced in a study of blood T cell repertoires in COVID-19. Some clones are missing from TCRdb's copy, which holds only in-frame ones; the method was immunoSEQ multiplex PCR. The data contain around 160,000 clones, approximately 80% of them singletons. What was sequenced was peripheral blood. The receptor source for this set is a man aged 55 to 70 with active or convalescent COVID-19.

The V and J genes are TRBV19 and TRBJ1-5; 8 bases map to TRBD1. This CDR3 comprises 15 residues. With V trimmed by 4 bases and J by 6 bases, 8 bases remained unmatched. Germline assignment: CDR1 LNHDA and CDR2 SQIVND (reference sequence). Here the CDR3 reads CASSTGQAGAQPQHF. CDR3 nucleotide sequence: TGTGCCAGTAGTACGGGACAGGCGGGGGCTCAGCCCCAGCATTTT.

This chain joins TRBV3-1 (or the pseudogene TRBV3-2) and TRBJ2-1; 10 positions match TRBD2. Germline CDR1 LGHDT, CDR2 YNNKEL (reference sequence). Trimming at V came to 3 bases and at J to 3 bases, leaving 14 bases not matched to a gene. This CDR3 spans 19 amino acids. CDR3 protein: CASSHRTATGLANYNEQFF. CDR3 bases: TGTGCCAGCAGCCACAGGACAGCGACGGGACTAGCGAACTACAATGAGCAGTTCTTC.

V usage is TRBV30 and J usage is TRBJ2-7; 7 nucleotides match TRBD1. The V gene's germline CDR1 is GTSNPN and CDR2 SVGIG (reference sequence). J gave up 10 bases and V 3 bases, and 12 bases lay outside the gene matches. CDR3 length: 13 amino acids. CDR3 sequence reads: CAWRSDRDRAQYF. DNA for the CDR3: TGTGCCTGGAGATCGGACCGAGACAGGGCTCAGTACTTC.

For the CDR3, the DNA is TGTGCCAGTAGTCCTCGGTGGCAGGCCGGGGAGCTGTTTTTT. Translated, it gives CASSPRWQAGELFF. The V call is TRBV19, the J call TRBJ2-2; no definite D call. Trimming stripped 5 bases from V and 6 bases from J, with 13 bases between. Germline V gene sequence: CDR1 LNHDA, CDR2 SQIVND (reference sequence). The length of the CDR3 is 14 residues.

The chain couples TRBV6-6 to TRBJ1-2; possible D gene TRBD1, 5 bases. V lost 7 bases and J 4 bases, leaving 13 bases between the germline ends. This CDR3 comprises 13 residues. Germline CDR1 is MNHNY and CDR2 is SVGAGI (reference sequence). The CDR3 nucleotides are TGTGCCAGCACCTTGGAGGGGTTCTATGGCTACACCTTC. As protein: CASTLEGFYGYTF.

V usage is TRBV7-6 and J usage is TRBJ2-6; TRBD1 matches 9 bases. Germline CDR1 is SGHVS and CDR2 is FNYEAQ. With V trimmed by 4 bases and J by 4 bases, 5 bases remained unmatched. This CDR3 is built from 16 residues. CDR3 DNA: TGTGCCAGCAGCTCCGGACAGGGGTCCGGGGCCAACGTCCTGACTTTC. This encodes CASSSGQGSGANVLTF. Based on the CDR3 plus reference TRBV7-6 and TRBJ2-6, the full variable domain is GAGVSQSPRYKVTKRGQDVALRCDPISGHVSLYWYRQALGQGPEFLTYFNYEAQQDKSGLPNDRFSAERPEGSISTLTIQRTEQRDSAMYRCASSSGQGSGANVLTFGAGSRLTVL.

The chain couples TRBV5-6 to TRBJ2-5; D perhaps matches TRBD1 (5 bases). Trimming shortened V by 4 bases and J by 5 bases, and 18 bases separated the two germline ends. Germline V gene data show CDR1 as SGHDT and CDR2 as YYEEEE. The CDR3 spans 15 residues. CDR3 DNA: TGTGCCAGCAGCCGCACTCCCAGGGTGGAGGAGACCCAGTACTTC. Its protein is CASSRTPRVEETQYF.

The J gene is TRBJ2-2, the V gene TRBV19; 8 nucleotides match TRBD1. Trimming took 7 bases from V and 0 from J; bases not matched to a gene: 7. The CDR3 totals 16 residues. CDR1 and CDR2 (germline): LNHDA, SQIVND (reference sequence). The CDR3 loop is CASTPLDRANTGELFF. As DNA, the CDR3 is TGTGCCAGTACCCCTCTGGACAGGGCGAACACCGGGGAGCTGTTTTTT. The full variable domain, completed using reference TRBV19 and TRBJ2-2, is DGGITQSPKYLFRKEGQNVTLSCEQNLNHDAMYWYRQDPGQGLRLIYYSQIVNDFQKGDIAEGYSVSREKKESFPLTVTSAQKNPTAFYLCASTPLDRANTGELFFGEGSRLTVL.

This chain's CDR3 is CASSVGDSGTYEQYF. For the CDR3, the DNA is TGTGCCAGCAGCGTAGGTGATAGCGGGACCTACGAGCAGTACTTC. The chain couples TRBV9 to TRBJ2-7; TRBD2 matches at 8 bases. CDR3 length: 15 amino acids. Trimming took 0 bases from V and 2 from J; bases not matched to a gene: 4. Germline V CDR1 and CDR2: SGDLS, YYNGEE.

The rearrangement uses TRBV24-1 and TRBJ1-5; TRBD1 might be the D (5 bases). V was shortened by 5 bases and J by 3 bases, with 7 bases between the two germline ends. Per germline, CDR1 KGHDR and CDR2 SFDVKD. CDR3 length: 13 amino acids. CDR3 amino acids: CATSGQTNQPQHF. CDR3 coding DNA: TGTGCCACCAGTGGACAGACCAATCAGCCCCAGCATTTT.

The chain links TRBV12-3 or TRBV12-4 to TRBJ1-2, with D unclear. V gave up 5 bases and J gave up 7 bases, with 11 bases separating them. This CDR3 has 12 amino acids. CDR3: CASSTTEFGYTF. DNA of the CDR3: TGTGCCAGCAGTACCACGGAGTTTGGCTACACCTTC.

This chain joins TRBV19 and TRBJ1-5, with D perhaps matching TRBD1 (6 bases). The CDR3 spans 19 residues. V shed 6 bases and J shed 1 base, with 25 bases lying between them. Per the germline V gene, CDR1 is LNHDA and CDR2 is SQIVND (reference sequence). CDR3 in amino acids: CASRIAPLIQGGSNQPQHF. The CDR3 region has the DNA TGTGCCAGTAGGATCGCTCCATTGATACAGGGTGGGAGCAATCAGCCCCAGCATTTT.

The genes are TRBV7-3 and TRBJ2-1; 8 bases agree with TRBD1. The germline CDR1 and CDR2 sequences are SGHTA and FQGTGA. This CDR3 has 15 amino acids. The trim removed 6 bases at V and 8 bases at J, leaving 12 bases unmatched. CDR3 amino acids: CASSLDRGLRYEQFF. CDR3 bases: TGTGCCAGCAGTCTCGACAGGGGATTGCGATATGAGCAGTTCTTC.

This clone occurred once. This chain uses TRBV7-9 with TRBJ1-2; 8 positions agree with TRBD1. With 5 bases clipped from V and 7 bases from J, the junction kept 6 bases outside the gene matches. Germline V gene data show CDR1 as SEHNR and CDR2 as FQNEAQ (reference sequence). The CDR3 has 13 amino acids. For the CDR3, the DNA is TGTGCCAGCAGCCTAGAGACAGGGGCTGGCTACACCTTC. This gives the protein CASSLETGAGYTF.

This clone was recorded once. The chain uses TRBV27 and TRBJ2-2, with D unresolved. Germline assignment: CDR1 MNHEY and CDR2 SMNVEV (reference sequence). CDR3 size: 16 residues. Trimming took off 7 bases at V and 4 bases at J, with 19 bases between the two ends. The CDR3 bases are TGTGCCAGCAACTCGCGCGGCGGAATTGGCACCGGGGAGCTGTTTTTT. It yields the protein CASNSRGGIGTGELFF.

The rearrangement links TRBV28 to TRBJ2-7, with TRBD1 as a possible D gene (5 bases). Germline assignment: CDR1 MDHEN and CDR2 SYDVKM. The V gene lost 6 bases and the J gene lost 0 bases, with 9 bases spanning the gap. CDR3 length: 13 amino acids. CDR3 DNA: TGTGCCAGCAGCCCGGACACCTCCTACGAGCAGTACTTC. Protein: CASSPDTSYEQYF.

The chain employs TRBV3-1 (or the pseudogene TRBV3-2) and TRBJ2-5, with D maybe TRBD2 (5 bases). This CDR3 region has 14 residues. V was shortened by 2 bases and J by 1 base, with 8 bases between the two germline ends. Germline V gene data show CDR1 as LGHDT and CDR2 as YNNKEL (reference sequence). CDR3 loop: CASSQLSGQETQYF. CDR3 in DNA: TGTGCCAGCAGCCAATTAAGCGGCCAAGAGACCCAGTACTTC.

The V call is TRBV19, the J call TRBJ1-2; 8 positions agree with TRBD1. The CDR3 extends over 15 amino acids. Losses at the gene ends were 5 bases for V and 0 bases for J; bases not matched to a gene: 5. Germline V gene lookup returns CDR1 LNHDA and CDR2 SQIVND (reference sequence). In nucleotides, the CDR3 is TGTGCCAGTAGTTTCCGGGACAGGCCTAACTATGGCTACACCTTC. Protein: CASSFRDRPNYGYTF. The variable domain in full, completed from reference TRBV19 and TRBJ1-2, reads DGGITQSPKYLFRKEGQNVTLSCEQNLNHDAMYWYRQDPGQGLRLIYYSQIVNDFQKGDIAEGYSVSREKKESFPLTVTSAQKNPTAFYLCASSFRDRPNYGYTFGSGTRLTVV.

The CDR3 protein is CASSKTGVEQFF. The CDR3 DNA sequence: TGTGCCAGCAGCAAGACAGGGGTTGAGCAGTTCTTC. The genes are TRBV7-7 and TRBJ2-1; 8 nucleotides match TRBD1. Germline CDR1 and CDR2: SSHAT and FNYEAQ (reference sequence). V lost 5 bases and J lost 9; bases outside the gene matches: 3. The CDR3 totals 12 residues.

This chain connects TRBV29-1 to TRBJ2-1, with 15 bases that match TRBD2. J lost 7 bases, V lost 1 base, and 11 bases had no gene match. The CDR3 is made up of 18 amino acids. Per germline, CDR1 SQVTM and CDR2 ANQGSEA. The CDR3 protein is CSVEVALGLAGGPNEQFF. The CDR3 nucleotides are TGCAGCGTTGAAGTCGCCTTAGGACTAGCGGGAGGGCCTAATGAGCAGTTCTTC.

The chain carries TRBV28 and TRBJ1-4, with 10 bases that match TRBD1. Losses at the gene ends were 5 bases for V and 3 bases for J; bases not matched to a gene: 6. The CDR3 is made up of 16 amino acids. Germline V gene sequence: CDR1 MDHEN, CDR2 SYDVKM. The chain's CDR3 is CASSGDRGLSNEKLFF. The CDR3 DNA reads TGTGCCAGCAGTGGGGACAGGGGTTTATCTAATGAAAAACTGTTTTTT.

The chain combines TRBV11-2 with TRBJ1-6, with 7 bases fitting TRBD1. The CDR3 is 14 amino acids. CDR1 is SGHAT and CDR2 is FQNNGV in the germline V gene. With V trimmed by 5 bases and J by 6 bases, 4 bases remained unmatched. This chain's CDR3 is CASSLGQSNSPLHF. In DNA, the CDR3 is TGTGCCAGCAGCCTGGGACAGAGTAATTCACCCCTCCACTTT. The whole variable domain, remainder taken from reference TRBV11-2 and TRBJ1-6, is EAGVAQSPRYKIIEKRQSVAFWCNPISGHATLYWYQQILGQGPKLLIQFQNNGVVDDSQLPKDRFSAERLKGVDSTLKIQPAKLEDSAVYLCASSLGQSNSPLHFGNGTRLTVT.

The chain is built from TRBV19 and TRBJ1-2; weak D call: TRBD1 (5 bases). V lost 5 bases and J 0 bases, leaving 13 bases between the germline ends. Germline V CDR1 and CDR2: LNHDA, SQIVND (reference sequence). The CDR3 covers 15 residues. CDR3 region: CASSLEQASNYGYTF. In DNA, the CDR3 is TGTGCCAGTAGTCTGGAACAGGCCTCTAACTATGGCTACACCTTC.

The chain links TRBV7-3 to TRBJ2-2, with a weak D call TRBD1 (6 bases). Trimming took 4 bases from V and 4 from J, leaving 10 bases between them. In germline, CDR1 is SGHTA, CDR2 FQGTGA. The CDR3 loop spans 14 amino acids. Here the CDR3 DNA reads TGTGCCAGCAGCTCCAGACAGGCCACCGGGGAGCTGTTTTTT. Amino acid sequence: CASSSRQATGELFF.

The rearrangement uses TRBV6-2 or TRBV6-3 and TRBJ2-5; no reliable D call. Trimming took off 0 bases at V and 5 bases at J, with 13 bases between the two ends. The CDR3 has 15 residues. Germline V gives CDR1 MNHEY, CDR2 SVGEGT. CDR3 sequence: CASSYSGIGSETQYF. CDR3 nucleotide sequence: TGTGCCAGCAGTTACTCGGGCATAGGTTCGGAGACCCAGTACTTC.

This chain joins TRBV6-5 and TRBJ1-2, with D possibly matching TRBD1 (5 bases). V lost 4 bases to trimming and J lost 3 bases, with 9 bases between them. Looked up from germline, CDR1 is MNHEY and CDR2 is SVGAGI. The CDR3 has 13 amino acids. The CDR3 DNA is TGTGCCAGCAGTTTCCGACAGCACTATGGCTACACCTTC. Its translation: CASSFRQHYGYTF.